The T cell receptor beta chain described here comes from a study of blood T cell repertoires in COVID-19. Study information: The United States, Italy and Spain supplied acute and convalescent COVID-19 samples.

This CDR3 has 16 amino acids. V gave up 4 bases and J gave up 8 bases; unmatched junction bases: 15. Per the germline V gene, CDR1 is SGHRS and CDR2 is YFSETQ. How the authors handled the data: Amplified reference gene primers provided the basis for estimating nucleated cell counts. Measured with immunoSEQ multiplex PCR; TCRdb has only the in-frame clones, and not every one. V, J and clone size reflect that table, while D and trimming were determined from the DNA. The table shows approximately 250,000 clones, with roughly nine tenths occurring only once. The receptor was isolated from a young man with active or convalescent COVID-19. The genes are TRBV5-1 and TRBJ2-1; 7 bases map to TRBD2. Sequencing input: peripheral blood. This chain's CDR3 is CASSLGGRAFFDEQFF. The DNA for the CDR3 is TGCGCCAGCAGCCTCGGGGGGAGGGCCTTTTTTGATGAGCAGTTCTTC.